A selection of T cell receptor beta chains follows, all from one sample in a study of early T cells in non-severe SARS-CoV-2 infection. In TCRdb, the 5' RACE reads were re-called with MiXCR into one record per CDR3 protein. The sample has roughly 66,000 distinct CDR3 sequences, roughly 10% seen once. Sequencing was done on a sample of whole blood. These receptor sequences come from an adult who was a healthcare worker with PCR-confirmed SARS-CoV-2 infection or an uninfected control (not recorded which). CDR3s include the opening cysteine and the closing phenylalanine or tryptophan. D genes are given only for firm matches. Only part of the rows carry a size: once, few, many, or a class if the clone is expanded.

>15|TRBJ2-7|many|TRBV6-6|TRBD1
TGTGCCAGCAATCCCCGGACAGGCCCCACCTACGAGCAGTACTTC
CASNPRTGPTYEQYF
>17|TRBJ2-1|.|TRBV27|TRBD2
TGTGCCAGCAGTAGGACTAGCGGGAGGGATAGGATCAATGAGCAGTTCTTC
CASSRTSGRDRINEQFF
>14|TRBJ1-5|few|TRBV2|.
TGTGCCAGCAGTCTGTTGGGTACGGGGCAGCCCCAGCATTTT
CASSLLGTGQPQHF
>12|TRBJ2-7|many|TRBV28|.
TGTGCCAGCAGTCAAAAATCCTACGAGCAGTACTTC
CASSQKSYEQYF
>13|TRBJ1-2|few|TRBV30|.
TGTGCCTGGATACGTCGGCCTAACTATGGCTACACCTTC
CAWIRRPNYGYTF
>16|TRBJ2-1|few|TRBV19|TRBD2
TGTGCCAGTAGTATAGGTTGGCGGGGGATTAGCAATGAGCAGTTCTTC
CASSIGWRGISNEQFF
>12|TRBJ1-5|many|TRBV7-8|.
TGTGCCAGCAGCTTAGAGCTGAGGCCCCAGCATTTT
CASSLELRPQHF
>15|TRBJ1-2|many|TRBV12-3/TRBV12-4|.
TGTGCCAGCAGTCCTCGACTAACCCCTAACTATGGCTACACCTTC
CASSPRLTPNYGYTF
>14|TRBJ2-3|.|TRBV7-8|.
TGTGCCAGCACCCTGACAGCGAGCACAGAAACGCAGTATTTT
CASTLTASTETQYF
>14|TRBJ2-3|.|TRBV5-1|.
TGCGCCAGCAGGGGTGGTACCAGCACAGATACGCAGTATTTT
CASRGGTSTDTQYF
>13|TRBJ1-5|many|TRBV7-2|.
TGTGCCAGCAGCTTAGCGGGGGATCAGCCCCAGCATTTT
CASSLAGDQPQHF
>17|TRBJ2-1|few|TRBV6-6|.
TGTGCCAGCAGTTACTCGGGGGGTCCCGAGGCCTACAATGAGCAGTTCTTC
CASSYSGGPEAYNEQFF